This T cell receptor beta chain was recorded in a study of PD-L1 blockade in urothelial cancer (dated by TCRdb to 2016 to 2017). At the level of the whole study: Therapy was started in 2014 for all patients, and atezolizumab 1,200 mg was administered intravenously every 3 weeks. Blood samples gave median yields of approximately 130,000 T cells and more than 80,000 unique TCRs, along with a median clonality of around 0.08. Durable clinical benefit was achieved by nine patients but not by the remaining 20. Progression-free survival longer than 6 months counted as durable clinical benefit, and TCR features were additionally tested against both progression-free and overall survival. Pretreatment blood TCR-seq was available for 30 or so patients, at least one posttreatment blood collection was obtained for around 25 patients, and tumor TCR-seq was available for around 25 patients. Blood samples were analyzed 3 weeks after the start of treatment (second dose) and 6 weeks after the start of treatment. Patients had an ECOG performance status of 0 or 1 and had received between 0 and 3 prior chemotherapy regimens. In the same patients, whole exome sequencing and RNA sequencing of pretreatment tumors were performed in addition to TCR sequencing. Pretreatment tumor samples, along with matched peripheral blood collected serially before and after atezolizumab treatment, underwent TCR sequencing. The study was an exploratory multi-omic analysis of somatic, immune and clinical correlates of response to PD-L1 blockade with atezolizumab in urothelial cancer. About 90% of the 29 patients were males with bladder-origin urothelial cancer, and 18 of 29 reported a prior smoking history. Results and caveats for the whole study, not just this receptor: Because of the small sample size (n = 29) and the many exploratory analyses performed, the results are intended to be regarded as hypothesis-generating. A pretreatment peripheral blood TCR clonality below the median was linked to improved progression-free and overall survival. Patients with durable benefit showed greater expansion of tumor-associated TCR clones in peripheral blood 3 weeks after starting treatment (n ≈ 22, p = 0.022).

With respect to this clone: Its antigen is still unknown. Base qualities are not at hand, and no much larger clone is one base apart.

Synthetic TCR analog templates were spiked into each PCR to estimate absolute template abundance from read counts. The immunoSEQ assay used bias-controlled V and J gene primers to amplify TCRbeta CDR3 regions from genomic DNA. Rearranged TCRbeta segments were sequenced at approximately 20X coverage. As for the authors' bioinformatics: Clustering was used to correct sequencing errors, and CDR3s were annotated against IMGT so that V, D and J genes could be assigned. Out-of-frame and stop-codon sequences were excluded, and only productive TCRbeta rearrangements were used in downstream analyses. Clonality was computed as one minus Shannon entropy normalized by the log of the number of unique productive sequences. Fisher's exact test with Benjamini-Hochberg correction, using a cutoff of adjusted p below 0.01, was how clones that differed between time points or between blood and tumor were identified. As stored in TCRdb, this immuneACCESS dataset retains in-frame rearrangements with V and J assigned. A fraction of the clones does not appear; measured against another copy, unresolved V genes explain less than half of the discrepancy, and the remainder lacks a known reason. Clone size and the V and J calls come from that table; the DNA yielded D and trimming. For this sample there are 50,000 to 55,000 clones; about 86% appear just once. The ten largest clones take up over 20% of the sample.

What the time point label conveys for this sample: pretreatment peripheral blood. A cohort of 25 to 30 patients with locally advanced or metastatic urothelial carcinoma, treated at Memorial Sloan Kettering on a trial protocol, was included. Peripheral blood mononuclear cells were collected pretreatment and during treatment, with between 1 and 8 total time points obtained per patient. The Qiagen DNeasy Blood extraction kit was used to purify genomic DNA from total PBMCs and from tumor samples. Collected pretreatment and during treatment, PBMCs were isolated and stored as previously described. Trimming accounts for 6 bases at V and 0 bases at J, while the number of junction bases matched to no gene is 5. In the germline V gene, CDR1 corresponds to SGHTA and CDR2 to FQGNSA. The CDR3 has 16 amino acids, counting the end cysteine and phenylalanine. Of all the DNA, just the CDR3 is kept, 48 bases in frame from base 1.

The input for sequencing was PBMCs, taken around atezolizumab (anti-PD-L1) treatment. This chain is built from TRBV7-2 and TRBJ2-1, and TRBD2 matches 10 of the central bases. The receptor's source is a man in his sixties with urothelial cancer. The CDR3 sequence is CASSSPSGGSYNEQFF. The DNA sequence is as follows: TGTGCCAGCAGTTCACCTAGCGGGGGCTCCTACAATGAGCAGTTCTTC.